Below, 3 T cell receptor beta chains from the same sample are listed, as sequenced in a study of blood T cell repertoires in COVID-19. The assay was immunoSEQ multiplex PCR, and TCRdb's table has in-frame clones only and misses some. The profile shows under 300,000 clones, about 82% of them singletons. What was sequenced was peripheral blood. These receptors were obtained from a man older than 75 with acute or convalescent COVID-19.

The chain is built from TRBV5-5 and TRBJ1-5; D is ambiguous. V was shortened by 1 base and J by 7 bases, with 9 bases between the two germline ends. Per the germline V gene, CDR1 is SGHKS and CDR2 is YYEKEE (reference sequence). This CDR3 comprises 13 residues. CDR3 coding DNA: TGTGCCAGCAGCTTGTTTGTAGAGCAGCCCCAGCATTTT. Protein sequence: CASSLFVEQPQHF.

Only one count was recorded for this clone. This rearrangement joins TRBV9 to TRBJ2-1, with 11 bases that match TRBD1. Germline V gene data show CDR1 as SGDLS and CDR2 as YYNGEE. The V segment lost 4 bases and the J segment 15 bases; nucleotides outside the gene matches: 9. The CDR3 sequence is 13 residues long. CDR3 loop: CASSPGTGGLLFF. The CDR3 nucleotides read TGTGCCAGCAGCCCCGGGACAGGGGGGTTGTTGTTCTTC.

V gene TRBV7-9 combines with J gene TRBJ2-1; 9 positions match TRBD1. Germline trimming cut 2 bases from V and 4 bases from J; bases unmatched to any gene: 6. Germline V gene sequence: CDR1 SEHNR, CDR2 FQNEAQ (reference sequence). CDR3 length: 16 amino acids. In DNA, the CDR3 is TGTGCCAGCAGCTTAACCTCCGGGACAGGGTACAATGAGCAGTTCTTC. It encodes CASSLTSGTGYNEQFF. Drawing the rest from reference TRBV7-9 and TRBJ2-1, the complete variable domain is DTGVSQNPRHKITKRGQNVTFRCDPISEHNRLYWYRQTLGQGPEFLTYFQNEAQLEKSRLLSDRFSAERPKGSFSTLEIQRTEQGDSAMYLCASSLTSGTGYNEQFFGPGTRLTVL.